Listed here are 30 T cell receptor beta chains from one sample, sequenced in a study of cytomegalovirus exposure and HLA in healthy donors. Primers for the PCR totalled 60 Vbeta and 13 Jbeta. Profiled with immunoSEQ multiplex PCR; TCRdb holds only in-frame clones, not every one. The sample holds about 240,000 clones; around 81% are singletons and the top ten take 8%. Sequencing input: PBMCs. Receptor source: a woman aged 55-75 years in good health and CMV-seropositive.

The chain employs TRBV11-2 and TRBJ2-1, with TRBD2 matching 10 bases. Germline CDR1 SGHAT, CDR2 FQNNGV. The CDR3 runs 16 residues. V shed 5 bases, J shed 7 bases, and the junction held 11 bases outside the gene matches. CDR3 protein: CASSHVGSGRGNEQFF. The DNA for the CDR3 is TGTGCCAGCAGCCACGTCGGGAGCGGGAGGGGTAATGAGCAGTTCTTC.

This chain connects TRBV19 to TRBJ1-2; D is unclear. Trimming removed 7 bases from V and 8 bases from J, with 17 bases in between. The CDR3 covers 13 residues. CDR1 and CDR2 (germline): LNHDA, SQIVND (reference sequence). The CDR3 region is CASTLRSQEGYTF. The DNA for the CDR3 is TGTGCCAGTACCCTACGATCCCAGGAAGGCTACACCTTC.

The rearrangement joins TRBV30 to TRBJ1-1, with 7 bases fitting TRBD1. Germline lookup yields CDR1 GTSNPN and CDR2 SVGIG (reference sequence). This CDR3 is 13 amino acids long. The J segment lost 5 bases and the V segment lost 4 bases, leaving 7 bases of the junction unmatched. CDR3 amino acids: CAWKRQGGTEAFF. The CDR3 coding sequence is TGTGCCTGGAAGAGACAGGGAGGTACTGAAGCTTTCTTT. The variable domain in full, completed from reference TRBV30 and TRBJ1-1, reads SQTIHQWPATLVQPVGSPLSLECTVEGTSNPNLYWYRQAAGRGLQLLFYSVGIGQISSEVPQNLSASRPQDRQFILSSKKLLLSDSGFYLCAWKRQGGTEAFFGQGTRLTVV.

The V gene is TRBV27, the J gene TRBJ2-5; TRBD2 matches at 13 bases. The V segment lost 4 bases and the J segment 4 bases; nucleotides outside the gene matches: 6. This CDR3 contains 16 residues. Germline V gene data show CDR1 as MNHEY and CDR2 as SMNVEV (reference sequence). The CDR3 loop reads CASSSRLAGGLETQYF. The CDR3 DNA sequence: TGTGCCAGCAGTTCCCGACTAGCGGGAGGATTAGAGACCCAGTACTTC.

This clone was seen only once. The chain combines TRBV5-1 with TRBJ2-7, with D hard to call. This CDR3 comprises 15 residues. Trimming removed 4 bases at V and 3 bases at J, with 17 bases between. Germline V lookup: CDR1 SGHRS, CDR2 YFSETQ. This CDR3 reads CASSPRLGPGYEQYF. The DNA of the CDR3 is TGCGCCAGCAGCCCCAGGTTGGGTCCAGGCTACGAGCAGTACTTC.

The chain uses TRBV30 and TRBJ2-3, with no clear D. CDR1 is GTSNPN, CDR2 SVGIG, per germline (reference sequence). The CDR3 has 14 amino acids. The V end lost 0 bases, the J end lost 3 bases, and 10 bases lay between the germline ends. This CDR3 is CAWSVSAVTDTQYF. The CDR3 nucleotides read TGTGCCTGGAGTGTAAGTGCGGTAACAGATACGCAGTATTTT.

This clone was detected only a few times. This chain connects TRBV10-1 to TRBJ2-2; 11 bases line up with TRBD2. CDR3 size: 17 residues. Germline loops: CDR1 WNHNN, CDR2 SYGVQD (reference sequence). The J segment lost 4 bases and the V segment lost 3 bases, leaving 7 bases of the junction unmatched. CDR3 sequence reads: CASSDSPGTSGTGELFF. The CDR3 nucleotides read TGCGCCAGCAGTGACTCTCCCGGGACTAGCGGCACCGGGGAGCTGTTTTTT.

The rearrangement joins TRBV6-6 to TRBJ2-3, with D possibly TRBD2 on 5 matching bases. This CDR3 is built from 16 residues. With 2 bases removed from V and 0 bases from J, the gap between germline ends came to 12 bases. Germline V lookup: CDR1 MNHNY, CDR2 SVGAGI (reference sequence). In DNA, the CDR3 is TGTGCCAGCAGTTACCCTGCGGGTCTCAGCACAGATACGCAGTATTTT. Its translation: CASSYPAGLSTDTQYF.

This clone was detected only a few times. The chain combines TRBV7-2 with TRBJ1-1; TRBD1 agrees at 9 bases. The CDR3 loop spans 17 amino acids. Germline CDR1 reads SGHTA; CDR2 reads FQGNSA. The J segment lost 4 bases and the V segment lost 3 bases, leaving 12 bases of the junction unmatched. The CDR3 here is CASSFSPPGTGLTEAFF. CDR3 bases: TGTGCCAGCAGCTTTTCGCCCCCCGGGACAGGGCTCACTGAAGCTTTCTTT.

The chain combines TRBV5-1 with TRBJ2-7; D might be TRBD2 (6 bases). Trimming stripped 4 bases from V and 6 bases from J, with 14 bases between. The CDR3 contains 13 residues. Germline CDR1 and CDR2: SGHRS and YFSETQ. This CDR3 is CASSRGTSVEQYF. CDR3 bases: TGCGCCAGCAGCCGGGGGACTTCAGTCGAGCAGTACTTC. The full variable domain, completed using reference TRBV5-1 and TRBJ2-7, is KAGVTQTPRYLIKTRGQQVTLSCSPISGHRSVSWYQQTPGQGLQFLFEYFSETQRNKGNFPGRFSGRQFSNSRSEMNVSTLELGDSALYLCASSRGTSVEQYFGPGTRLTVT.

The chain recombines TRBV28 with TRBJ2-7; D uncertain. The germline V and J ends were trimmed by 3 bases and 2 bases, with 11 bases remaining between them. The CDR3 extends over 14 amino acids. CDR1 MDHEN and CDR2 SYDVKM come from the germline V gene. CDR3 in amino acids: CASSFVARTYEQYF. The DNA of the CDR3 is TGTGCCAGCAGTTTTGTAGCTCGAACCTACGAGCAGTACTTC.

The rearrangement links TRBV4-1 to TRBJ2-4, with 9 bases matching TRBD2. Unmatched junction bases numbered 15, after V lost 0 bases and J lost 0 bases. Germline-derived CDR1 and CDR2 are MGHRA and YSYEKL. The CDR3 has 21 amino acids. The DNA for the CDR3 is TGCGCCAGCAGCCAAGATGCGCGGGTAGCGGGAGCTCCAACAGCCAAAAACATTCAGTACTTC. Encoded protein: CASSQDARVAGAPTAKNIQYF.

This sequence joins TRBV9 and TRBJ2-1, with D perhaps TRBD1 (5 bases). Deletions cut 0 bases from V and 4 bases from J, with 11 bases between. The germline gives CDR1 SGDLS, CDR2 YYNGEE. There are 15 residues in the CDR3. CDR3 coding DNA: TGTGCCAGCAGCGTAGAAGGGCCAGGGTACAATGAGCAGTTCTTC. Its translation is CASSVEGPGYNEQFF.

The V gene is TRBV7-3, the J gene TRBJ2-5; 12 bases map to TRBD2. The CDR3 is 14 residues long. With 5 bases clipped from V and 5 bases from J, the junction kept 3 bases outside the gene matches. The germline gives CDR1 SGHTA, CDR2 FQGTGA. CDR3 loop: CASSHGTSGETQYF. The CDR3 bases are TGTGCCAGCAGCCACGGGACTAGCGGGGAGACCCAGTACTTC.

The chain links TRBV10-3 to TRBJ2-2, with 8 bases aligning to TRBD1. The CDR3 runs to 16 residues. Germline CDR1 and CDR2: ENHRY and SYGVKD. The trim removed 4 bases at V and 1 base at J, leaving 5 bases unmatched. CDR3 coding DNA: TGTGCCATCAGTGCCCGACAGGGGTTGAACACCGGGGAGCTGTTTTTT. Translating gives CAISARQGLNTGELFF.

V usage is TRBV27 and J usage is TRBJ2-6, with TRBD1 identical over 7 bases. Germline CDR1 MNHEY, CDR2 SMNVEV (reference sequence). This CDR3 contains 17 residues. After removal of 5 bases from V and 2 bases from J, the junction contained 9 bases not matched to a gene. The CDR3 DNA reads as TGTGCCAGCAGTGATCGACAGGGAACGACTGGGGCCAACGTCCTGACTTTC. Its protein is CASSDRQGTTGANVLTF.

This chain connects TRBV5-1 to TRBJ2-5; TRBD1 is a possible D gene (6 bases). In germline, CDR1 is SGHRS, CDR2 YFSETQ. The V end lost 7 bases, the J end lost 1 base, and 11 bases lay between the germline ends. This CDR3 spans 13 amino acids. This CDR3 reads CASFRDTQETQYF. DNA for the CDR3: TGCGCCAGCTTCCGGGACACCCAAGAGACCCAGTACTTC.

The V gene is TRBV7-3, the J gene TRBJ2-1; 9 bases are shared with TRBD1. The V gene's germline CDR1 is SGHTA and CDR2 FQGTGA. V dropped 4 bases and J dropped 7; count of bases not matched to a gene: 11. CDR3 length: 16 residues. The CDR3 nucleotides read TGTGCCAGCAGCTCAGGACCGGGACAGGGCTGGAATGAGCAGTTCTTC. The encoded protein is CASSSGPGQGWNEQFF.

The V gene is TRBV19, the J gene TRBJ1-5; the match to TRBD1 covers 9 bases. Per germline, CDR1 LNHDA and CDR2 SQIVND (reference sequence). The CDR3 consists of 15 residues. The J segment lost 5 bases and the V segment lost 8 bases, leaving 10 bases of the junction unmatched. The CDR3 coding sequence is TGTGCCAGTTGGTCGGGACAGGGAGGACATCAGCCCCAGCATTTT. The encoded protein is CASWSGQGGHQPQHF.

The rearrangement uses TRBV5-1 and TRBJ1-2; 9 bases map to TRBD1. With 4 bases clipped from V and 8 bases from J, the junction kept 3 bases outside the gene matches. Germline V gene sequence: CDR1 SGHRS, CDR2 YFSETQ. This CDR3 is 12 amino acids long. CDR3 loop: CASSGQGSGYTF. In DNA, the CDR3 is TGCGCCAGCAGCGGACAGGGGAGCGGCTACACCTTC.

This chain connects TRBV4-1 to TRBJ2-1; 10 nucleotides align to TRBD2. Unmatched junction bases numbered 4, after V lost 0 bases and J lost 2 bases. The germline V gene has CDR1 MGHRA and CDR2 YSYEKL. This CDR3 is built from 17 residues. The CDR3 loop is CASSQEGTSDTYNEQFF. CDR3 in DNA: TGCGCCAGCAGCCAAGAGGGGACTAGCGACACCTACAATGAGCAGTTCTTC.

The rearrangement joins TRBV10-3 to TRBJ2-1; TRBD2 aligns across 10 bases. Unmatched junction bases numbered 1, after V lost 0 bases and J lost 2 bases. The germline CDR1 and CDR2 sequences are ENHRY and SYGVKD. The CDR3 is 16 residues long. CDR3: CAISESSGRAYNEQFF. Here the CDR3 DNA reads TGTGCCATCAGTGAGTCGAGCGGGAGGGCCTACAATGAGCAGTTCTTC.

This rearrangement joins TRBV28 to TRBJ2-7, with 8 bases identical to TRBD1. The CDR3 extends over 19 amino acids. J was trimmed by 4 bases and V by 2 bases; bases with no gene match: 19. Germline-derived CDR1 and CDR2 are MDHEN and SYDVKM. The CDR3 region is CASSLLPRTGSALYYEQYF. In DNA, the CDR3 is TGTGCCAGCAGTTTACTCCCTAGGACAGGGTCGGCCCTTTATTACGAGCAGTACTTC.

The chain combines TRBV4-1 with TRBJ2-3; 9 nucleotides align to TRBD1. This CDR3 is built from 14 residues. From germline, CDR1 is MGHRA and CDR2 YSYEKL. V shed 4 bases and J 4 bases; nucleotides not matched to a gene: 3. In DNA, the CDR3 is TGCGCCAGCAGCCCCGGACAGGGGCCAGATACGCAGTATTTT. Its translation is CASSPGQGPDTQYF.

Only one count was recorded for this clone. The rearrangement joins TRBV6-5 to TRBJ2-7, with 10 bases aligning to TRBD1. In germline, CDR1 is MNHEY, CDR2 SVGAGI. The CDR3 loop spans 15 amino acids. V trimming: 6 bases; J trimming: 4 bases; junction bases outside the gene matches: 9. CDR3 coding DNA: TGTGCCAGCAGAAACCGGGACAGGGGTTTATACGAGCAGTACTTC. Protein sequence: CASRNRDRGLYEQYF.

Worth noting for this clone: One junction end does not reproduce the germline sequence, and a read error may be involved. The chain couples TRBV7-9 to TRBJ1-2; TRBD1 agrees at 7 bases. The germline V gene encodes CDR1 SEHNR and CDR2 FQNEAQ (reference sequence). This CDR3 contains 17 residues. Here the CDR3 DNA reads TGTTCCAGCAGCCAGACGGCAGGGGGTGTTTCTAACTATGGCTACACCTTC. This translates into CSSSQTAGGVSNYGYTF.

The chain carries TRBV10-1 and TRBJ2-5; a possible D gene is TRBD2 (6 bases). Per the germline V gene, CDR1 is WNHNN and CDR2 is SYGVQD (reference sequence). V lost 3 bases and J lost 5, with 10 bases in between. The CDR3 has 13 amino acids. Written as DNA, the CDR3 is TGCGCCAGCAGTGATGAGCGGGTCGAGACCCAGTACTTC. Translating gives CASSDERVETQYF.

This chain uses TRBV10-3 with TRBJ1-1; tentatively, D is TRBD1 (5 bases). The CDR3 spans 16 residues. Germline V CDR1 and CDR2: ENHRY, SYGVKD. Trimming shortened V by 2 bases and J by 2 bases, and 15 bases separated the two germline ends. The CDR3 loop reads CAISEAGQGLNTEAFF. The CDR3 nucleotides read TGTGCCATCAGTGAGGCGGGCCAGGGACTAAACACTGAAGCTTTCTTT.

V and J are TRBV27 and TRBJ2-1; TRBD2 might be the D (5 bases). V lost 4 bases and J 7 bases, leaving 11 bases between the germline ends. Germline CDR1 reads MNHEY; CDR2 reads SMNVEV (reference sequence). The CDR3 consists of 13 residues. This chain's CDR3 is CASSSPSGNEQFF. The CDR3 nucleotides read TGTGCCAGCAGTTCACCCAGCGGTAATGAGCAGTTCTTC.

The CDR3 sequence is CASSGTVLKVYTF. The CDR3, as DNA: TGTGCCAGCAGTGGGACAGTCTTGAAAGTCTACACCTTC. The chain uses TRBV6-1 and TRBJ1-2; a weak D match, TRBD1 (6 bases). CDR3 length: 13 amino acids. Germline CDR1 MNHNS, CDR2 SASEGT. Trimming removed 4 bases at V and 10 bases at J, with 16 bases between.